This TCR beta chain was captured in a study of post-analysis software for immune sequencing data. Overall study: Courses of disease covered relapsing-remitting, secondary progressive and progressive-relapsing multiple sclerosis.

Points on this clonotype: Its antigen remains unknown.

Prepared libraries of TCR beta cDNA carried unique molecular identifiers. TCRdb reprocessed the PCR reads with MiXCR, giving one entry per CDR3 protein. Among roughly 670,000 distinct CDR3 sequences listed, around 64% were seen once. Findings and caveats of the study: Controls had lower frequencies than patients of about 5 TRBV segments, which included TRBV5-6, TRBV5-1 and TRBV20-1. Samples from one preparation batch, clustered by F measure, grouped strongly together. A significant reduction in normalized Chao1 diversity was observed in multiple sclerosis patients versus controls.

CDR1 is SGHRS and CDR2 is YFSETQ in the germline V gene. The CDR3 has 15 residues. V shed 4 bases, J shed 6 bases, and the junction held 9 bases outside the gene matches. Sequenced sample: blood. This receptor was identified in a girl aged 2-9 years with multiple sclerosis. V is TRBV5-1 and J is TRBJ1-5; 8 nucleotides match TRBD1. CDR3 residues: CASSEWTGQVQPQHF. Written as DNA, the CDR3 is TGCGCCAGCAGCGAATGGACAGGGCAAGTTCAGCCCCAGCATTTT. The whole variable domain, filled in from reference TRBV5-1 and TRBJ1-5, reads KAGVTQTPRYLIKTRGQQVTLSCSPISGHRSVSWYQQTPGQGLQFLFEYFSETQRNKGNFPGRFSGRQFSNSRSEMNVSTLELGDSALYLCASSEWTGQVQPQHFGDGTRLSIL.